This TCR beta chain comes out of a study of blood T cells in healthy people across ages. Primed by a sample-barcoded 5' primer and a J-beta primer mix, a second PCR proceeded for about 6 to 12 cycles. TCRdb ran MiXCR on the 5' RACE reads and lists one entry per CDR3 protein. The data show about 970,000 distinct CDR3 sequences, roughly 51% seen once. The CDR3 spans 15 residues. From germline, CDR1 is SEHNR and CDR2 FQNEAQ (reference sequence). V dropped 3 bases and J dropped 9; count of bases not matched to a gene: 10. The specimen sequenced was blood. The sequence was collected from a woman aged 55-70 years in good health. The rearrangement uses TRBV7-9 and TRBJ2-1; 8 bases match TRBD2. CDR3 DNA sequence: TGTGCCAGCAGCTTTCTAGCGGGTCCCACCGGTGAGCAGTTCTTC. Amino acid sequence: CASSFLAGPTGEQFF.